This TCR beta chain originates from a study of blood T cells in healthy people across ages. Comments on this clonotype: Its matching antigen is unknown.

In germline, CDR1 is KGHDR, CDR2 SFDVKD. The length of the CDR3 is 15 residues. Sample-barcoded 5' priming and a J-beta primer mix drove a second PCR of roughly 6 to 12 cycles. TCRdb called the 5' RACE reads again in MiXCR, with one record for every CDR3 protein. Among around 820,000 distinct CDR3 sequences listed, 20% to 25% were seen once. Findings of the study overall: Aged donors had fewer naive CD4+ cells and lower diversity than long-lived donors.

The sample was also linked to a second study, of T cells of mothers and their children. Turning to that study: Every mother supplied over 8 million TCR beta CDR3 reads and every child some 3 million. A slight, non-significant increase in overlap was found for related mother-child pairs relative to unrelated pairs.

Sequencing was done on a sample of blood. V is TRBV24-1 and J is TRBJ2-1; D is possibly TRBD2 (6 bases). The last part of the DNA fits TRBJ2-5 better; the J call may be wrong. This TCR came from a boy between 10 and 17 years old in good health. The CDR3 DNA reads as TGTGCCACCAGTGAGGGAGGCCGGTCATATGAGACCCAGTACTTC. Protein sequence: CATSEGGRSYETQYF.